This T cell receptor (beta chain) was sequenced for a study of shared T cell receptors in the human thymus. CDR1 is SQVTM and CDR2 is ANQGSEA in the germline V gene. This CDR3 has 12 residues. J lost 5 bases, V lost 6 bases, and 3 bases had no gene match. A few counts support this clone. TCRdb's copy holds only in-frame clones and misses some; the assay was immunoSEQ multiplex PCR. The table shows about 660,000 clones, with over 75% occurring only once. The same data also went into a second study, on human thymus T cells.

The rearrangement uses TRBV29-1 and TRBJ2-3, with 9 bases lining up with TRBD2. The sequence came from a boy in the first two years of life with a congenital heart defect. The sample consisted of thymocytes. The CDR3 DNA sequence: TGCAGCGTGGTACTAGCGGGAGATACGCAGTATTTT. This translates into CSVVLAGDTQYF.